This T cell receptor (beta chain) was documented in a study of T cells expressing NK-cell markers. Per germline, CDR1 SGHTA and CDR2 FQGTGA. The CDR3 has 16 amino acids. For each CDR3 protein, TCRdb gives one entry from its re-call of the 5' RACE reads, without DNA. Its clone listing holds 440,000 or so distinct CDR3 sequences. What was sequenced was blood T cells: a sorted CD56 or NKG2C T cell subset, CD4+ or CD8+ T cells, or bulk PBMC T cells (not recorded which). This TCR derives from a woman between 18 and 69 years old in good health. The chain couples TRBV7-3 to TRBJ2-1; the D gene TCRdb calls, TRBD2, cannot be checked with no DNA. The CDR3 is CASSRGGTFGFDEQFF. Full variable domain (missing parts from reference TRBV7-3 and TRBJ2-1): GAGVSQTPSNKVTEKGKYVELRCDPISGHTALYWYRQSLGQGPEFLIYFQGTGAADDSGLPNDRFFAVRPEGSVSTLKIQRTERGDSAVYLCASSRGGTFGFDEQFFGPGTRLTVL.